These T cell receptor beta chains were read from a single sample in a study of T cell responses to AZD1222 COVID-19 vaccine. Profiling relied on immunoSEQ multiplex PCR, and the TCRdb table lists in-frame clones only, not all of them. The table records roughly 270,000 clones, almost 95% of them present only once. The sequencing here drew on peripheral blood, taken 28 days after the second AZD1222 dose. Source of these receptors: an adult who received the AZD1222 COVID-19 vaccine. Both conserved end residues are part of each CDR3. The order of the fields is D gene, J gene, V gene, clone size, CDR3 protein, CDR3 DNA. D genes are given only for firm matches. Some rows mark clone size as missing; the rest say once, few, many or name a class of expanded clone.

>TRBD2|TRBJ2-1|TRBV5-1|NA
CASSLVSSGSGEQFF
TGCGCCAGCAGCTTGGTATCTAGCGGGAGCGGTGAGCAGTTCTTC
>TRBD1|TRBJ2-2|TRBV6-5|NA
CASKRGRTGELFF
TGTGCCAGCAAGAGGGGGCGAACCGGGGAGCTGTTTTTT
>NA|TRBJ1-6|TRBV27|once
CASSFGTGSYNSPLHF
TGTGCCAGCAGTTTTGGGACGGGCTCCTATAATTCACCCCTCCACTTT
>NA|TRBJ1-5|TRBV4-1|NA
CASSQEYGRPQHF
TGCGCCAGCAGCCAAGAGTATGGTCGGCCCCAGCATTTT
>TRBD1|TRBJ2-5|TRBV15|NA
CATSSRQGAGETQYF
TGTGCCACCAGCTCACGGCAGGGGGCAGGGGAGACCCAGTACTTC
>NA|TRBJ2-7|TRBV15|NA
CATSRPLSEQYF
TGTGCCACCAGCAGACCACTCTCCGAGCAGTACTTC
>NA|TRBJ1-1|TRBV5-1|NA
CASSPSTANTEAFF
TGCGCCAGCTCTCCTTCGACGGCAAACACTGAAGCTTTCTTT
>TRBD2|TRBJ2-5|TRBV6-4|NA
CASSFPPGTSGKETQYF
TGTGCCAGCAGTTTTCCGCCGGGGACTAGCGGGAAAGAGACCCAGTACTTC
>NA|TRBJ2-1|TRBV4-1|once
CASSQDLGLPTLSYNEQFF
TGCGCCAGCAGCCAAGATCTGGGACTTCCCACCCTCTCCTACAATGAGCAGTTCTTC
>TRBD2|TRBJ2-7|TRBV6-5|NA
CASSYYPSGRDYEQYF
TGTGCCAGCAGTTATTACCCTAGCGGGAGGGACTACGAGCAGTACTTC
>TRBD1|TRBJ2-5|TRBV10-2|NA
CASRGQGQETQYF
TGCGCCAGCAGGGGACAGGGACAAGAGACCCAGTACTTC
>TRBD1|TRBJ2-1|TRBV4-2|once
CASSTNRGSYNEQFF
TGTGCCAGCAGCACGAACAGGGGTTCCTACAATGAGCAGTTCTTC
>TRBD1|TRBJ2-7|TRBV27|NA
CASSLFGTVSYEQYF
TGTGCCAGCAGTTTATTTGGGACAGTCTCCTACGAGCAGTACTTC
>NA|TRBJ2-3|TRBV19|NA
CASSITDTQYF
TGTGCCAGTAGTATAACAGATACGCAGTATTTT
>NA|TRBJ1-6|TRBV6-5|NA
CASKSGTIYNSPLHF
TGTGCCAGCAAAAGCGGGACAATCTATAATTCACCCCTCCACTTT
>NA|TRBJ1-1|TRBV11-1|NA
CASSLFSLGPTEAFF
TGTGCCAGCAGCTTATTTAGTTTGGGGCCCACTGAAGCTTTCTTT
>NA|TRBJ2-3|TRBV5-4|NA
CASSSMDWASTDTQYF
TGTGCCAGCAGCTCCATGGACTGGGCTAGCACAGATACGCAGTATTTT
>NA|TRBJ2-3|TRBV11-3|once
CASSLEGGGTDTQYF
TGTGCCAGCAGCTTAGAGGGAGGGGGGACAGATACGCAGTATTTT
>NA|TRBJ1-1|TRBV29-1|NA
CSGKKEGFGDAAFF
TGCAGCGGCAAAAAGGAGGGGTTTGGAGATGCAGCTTTCTTT
>NA|TRBJ2-2|TRBV28|NA
CASSPRRGRDTGELFF
TGTGCCAGCAGTCCCCGCCGGGGGCGCGACACCGGGGAGCTGTTTTTT
>NA|TRBJ1-4|TRBV5-4|NA
CASSPGGSTNEKLFF
TGTGCCAGCTCACCGGGGGGCTCAACTAATGAAAAACTGTTTTTT
>TRBD1|TRBJ1-1|TRBV18|NA
CASSPGQGNTEAFF
TGTGCCAGCTCACCGGGACAGGGAAACACTGAAGCTTTCTTT
>NA|TRBJ2-5|TRBV5-1|NA
CASSLDGHQETQYF
TGCGCCAGCAGCTTGGATGGGCACCAAGAGACCCAGTACTTC
>NA|TRBJ2-3|TRBV10-3|NA
CAISDGRAQDTQYF
TGTGCCATCAGTGACGGCAGGGCCCAAGATACGCAGTATTTT
>NA|TRBJ1-1|TRBV11-1|NA
CASSLAPRAGTEAFF
TGTGCCAGCAGCTTAGCACCAAGGGCCGGCACTGAAGCTTTCTTT
>NA|TRBJ2-7|TRBV10-2|few
CASLGVGEQYF
TGCGCCAGCCTGGGCGTCGGCGAGCAGTACTTC
>NA|TRBJ1-4|TRBV6-5|NA
CASGRDPEKLFF
TGTGCCAGCGGTCGGGACCCTGAAAAACTGTTTTTT
>NA|TRBJ1-4|TRBV19|NA
CACRGGLANEKLFF
TGTGCCTGCCGGGGGGGGCTGGCTAATGAAAAACTGTTTTTT
>NA|TRBJ1-6|TRBV4-1|NA
CASSQPPGSDNSPLHF
TGCGCCAGCAGCCAACCTCCGGGGTCAGATAATTCACCCCTCCACTTT
>TRBD1|TRBJ2-7|TRBV6-6|NA
CASSPGQSFYEQYF
TGTGCCAGCAGCCCGGGACAGTCCTTCTACGAGCAGTACTTC
>TRBD1|TRBJ1-2|TRBV29-1|NA
CSVEDDRDNYGYTF
TGCAGCGTTGAAGACGACAGGGATAACTATGGCTACACCTTC
>NA|TRBJ1-5|TRBV4-1|NA
CASSQERGTRQSNQPQHF
TGCGCCAGCAGCCAAGAAAGGGGGACTCGACAGAGCAATCAGCCCCAGCATTTT
>NA|TRBJ2-1|TRBV6-2/TRBV6-3|NA
CASSYSWVEQFF
TGTGCCAGCAGTTACAGCTGGGTTGAGCAGTTCTTC